Listed below are T cell receptor beta chains from one sample, sequenced in a study of beta chain features in type 1 diabetes. Method: immunoSEQ multiplex PCR; TCRdb's copy keeps in-frame clones and lacks some. The table records 150,000 to 200,000 clones, approximately 8.7% of them present only once. Sequencing was performed on central memory CD4+ T cells from blood. These receptors were collected from a woman aged 25 to 39 with type 1 diabetes. The CDR3 runs from the conserved cysteine through the conserved F or W. Fields, in order: D gene, J gene, clone size, V gene, CDR3 DNA, CDR3 protein. D genes are given only for firm matches. Rows give clone size only sometimes, using once, few, many, or a class for an expanded clone.

.	TRBJ2-1	.	TRBV5-4	TGTGCCAGCAGCTTAACACAGGGTTACAATGAGCAGTTCTTC	CASSLTQGYNEQFF
.	TRBJ2-4	many	TRBV7-9	TGTGCCAGCAGCTTAGGCGGGAATGCCAAAAACATTCAGTACTTC	CASSLGGNAKNIQYF
TRBD2	TRBJ2-3	few	TRBV9	TGTGCCAGCAGCGTCCTTCCTCCACTAGCGGGAGCACCAGATACGCAGTATTTT	CASSVLPPLAGAPDTQYF
.	TRBJ1-1	.	TRBV27	TGTGCCAGCAGTTCGGGAGGAGCTGAAGCTTTCTTT	CASSSGGAEAFF
.	TRBJ1-1	few	TRBV10-3	TGTGCCATCAGTGCTCGGGATCGAGACACTGAAGCTTTCTTT	CAISARDRDTEAFF
TRBD1	TRBJ1-2	few	TRBV7-8	TGTGCCAGCAGCGTCGGGACAGGGCACGATGGCTACACCTTC	CASSVGTGHDGYTF
.	TRBJ1-2	few	TRBV5-1	TGCGCCAGCAGCTCGCACCCAGCGAGCTATGGCTACACCTTC	CASSSHPASYGYTF
.	TRBJ2-4	few	TRBV7-9	TGTGCCAGCAGCTTAAGGCGACAAAACAAAAACATTCAGTACTTC	CASSLRRQNKNIQYF
TRBD2	TRBJ2-1	few	TRBV6-1	TGTGCCAGCAGTGGAGGACTAGCGGGAGCCAATGAGCAGTTCTTC	CASSGGLAGANEQFF
.	TRBJ2-7	few	TRBV18	TGTGCCAGCTCACCAAGGCTAGACGAATACGAGCAGTACTTC	CASSPRLDEYEQYF
.	TRBJ1-2	few	TRBV5-4	TGTGCCAGCAGCGTTTTCCGGGGGTTCGGTAGCTATGGCTACACCTTC	CASSVFRGFGSYGYTF
.	TRBJ2-1	.	TRBV5-1	TGCGCCAGCAGCTTGGGTTCAGATGTATACAATGAGCAGTTCTTC	CASSLGSDVYNEQFF
TRBD2	TRBJ2-1	.	TRBV19	TGTGCCCGACGACTAGCGGGAGTTTACAATGAGCAGTTCTTC	CARRLAGVYNEQFF
TRBD1	TRBJ2-7	many	TRBV4-1	TGCGCCAGCAGCCGGGACAGCTCCTACGAGCAGTACTTC	CASSRDSSYEQYF
TRBD2	TRBJ2-1	many	TRBV27	TGTGCCAGCAGTTTGGTAGCGGGAGGGCCCTACAATGAGCAGTTCTTC	CASSLVAGGPYNEQFF
.	TRBJ2-3	.	TRBV4-2	TGTGCCAGCAGCCAAGATACGAGTGTTAGCACAGATACGCAGTATTTT	CASSQDTSVSTDTQYF
TRBD1	TRBJ2-5	few	TRBV30	TGTGCCTGGGACAGGGCTGCAGAGACCCAGTACTTC	CAWDRAAETQYF
TRBD2	TRBJ2-2	.	TRBV7-3	TGTGCCAGCAGCTCGGGACTAGCGGCGAACACCGGGGAGCTGTTTTTT	CASSSGLAANTGELFF
.	TRBJ1-2	.	TRBV7-9	TGTGCCAGCAGCTTAGCCAGGGACTATGGCTACACCTTC	CASSLARDYGYTF
.	TRBJ1-4	.	TRBV29-1	TGCAGCGCCAGGAGGGAGTATGAAAAACTGTTTTTT	CSARREYEKLFF
TRBD2	TRBJ2-3	.	TRBV7-2	TGTGCCAGCAGTAAACTAGCGGGAGTAAGCACAGATACGCAGTATTTT	CASSKLAGVSTDTQYF
.	TRBJ2-5	.	TRBV6-5	TGTGCCAGCAGTTTTAGCCCGTACCAGACCCAGTACTTC	CASSFSPYQTQYF
TRBD2	TRBJ2-7	.	TRBV7-9	TGTGCCACCGAGCCGGGAGGCGTCTCCTACGAGCAGTACTTC	CATEPGGVSYEQYF
.	TRBJ1-2	few	TRBV5-4	TGTGCCAGCAGCTTGGATTCACACGTTTATGGCTACACCTTC	CASSLDSHVYGYTF
TRBD1	TRBJ2-7	few	TRBV7-8	TGTGCCAGCAGCCTGGGGACAGGCTCCTACGAGCAGTACTTC	CASSLGTGSYEQYF
.	TRBJ2-7	.	TRBV5-1	TGCGCCAGCAGCATGCAGGGTGGGCCGGGCTCCTACGAGCAGTACTTC	CASSMQGGPGSYEQYF
TRBD1	TRBJ2-5	few	TRBV5-1	TGCGCCAGCAGCCGGGACAGGGTCATCTCAGAGACCCAGTACTTC	CASSRDRVISETQYF
.	TRBJ1-1	few	TRBV9	TGTGCCAGCAGCCTGGGCCAGAGCACTGAAGCTTTCTTT	CASSLGQSTEAFF
TRBD1	TRBJ1-2	.	TRBV29-1	TGCAGCGTGGCGACAGGGGACGGCTACACCTTC	CSVATGDGYTF
.	TRBJ1-1	few	TRBV2	TGTGCCAGCAGTGAATCCAGGGGTCGAGGGACTGAAGCTTTCTTT	CASSESRGRGTEAFF
TRBD1	TRBJ1-1	.	TRBV11-1	TGTGCCAGCAGCTTCCCGGACAGGGGGAACACTGAAGCTTTCTTT	CASSFPDRGNTEAFF
.	TRBJ2-2	few	TRBV5-1	TGCGCCAGCAGCTTTGGCGGATACACCGGGGAGCTGTTTTTT	CASSFGGYTGELFF
.	TRBJ2-3	.	TRBV7-9	TGTGCCAGCAGCCGATATGGAGCGGGAGATACGCAGTATTTT	CASSRYGAGDTQYF
TRBD1	TRBJ1-1	few	TRBV18	TGTGCCAGCTCAAGAATAGGGGGCGCCACTGAAGCTTTCTTT	CASSRIGGATEAFF
.	TRBJ1-1	.	TRBV23-1	TGCGCCAGCAGTCAATGGGGGGGCTACACTGAAGCTTTCTTT	CASSQWGGYTEAFF
.	TRBJ2-5	.	TRBV20-1	TGCAGTGCTACCCTGAGGGAGACCCAGTACTTC	CSATLRETQYF
TRBD1	TRBJ2-1	.	TRBV30	TGTGCCTGGAAGTGGGGACAGTACAATGAGCAGTTCTTC	CAWKWGQYNEQFF
TRBD1	TRBJ2-1	few	TRBV2	TGTGCCAGCAAATGGACAGGGGACGGTGAGCAGTTCTTC	CASKWTGDGEQFF
TRBD1	TRBJ1-4	.	TRBV6-5	TGTGCCAGCAGTGACAGGGGGCCTTGGGAAAAACTGTTTTTT	CASSDRGPWEKLFF
TRBD1	TRBJ1-2	.	TRBV4-2	TGTGCCAGCAGCCAGGCCGGGACAGGCGGGTGGGGCTACACCTTC	CASSQAGTGGWGYTF
TRBD1	TRBJ2-3	few	TRBV6-5	TGTGCCAGCGTCGTTGGGACAGCATCAGATACGCAGTATTTT	CASVVGTASDTQYF
.	TRBJ1-1	.	TRBV18	TGTGCCAGCTCACCCACATCGGGGGGGAACACTGAAGCTTTCTTT	CASSPTSGGNTEAFF
.	TRBJ2-2	.	TRBV5-1	TGCGCCAGCAGCCCGACCGGACAGAACACCGGGGAGCTGTTTTTT	CASSPTGQNTGELFF
TRBD1	TRBJ2-1	.	TRBV7-2	TGTGCCAGCAGCGTCGACAGGGGATGGTACAATGAGCAGTTCTTC	CASSVDRGWYNEQFF
TRBD1	TRBJ2-5	few	TRBV6-1	TGTGCCAGCAGTAGGGACAGGGATGGGGCAGAGACCCAGTACTTC	CASSRDRDGAETQYF
.	TRBJ1-1	.	TRBV18	TGTGCCAGCTCACCACTCCCCACAGCCCTTGACACTGAAGCTTTCTTT	CASSPLPTALDTEAFF
TRBD2	TRBJ2-1	few	TRBV4-1	TGCGCCAGCAGCCAAGGACTAGCGGGTATGTACAATGAGCAGTTCTTC	CASSQGLAGMYNEQFF
.	TRBJ2-5	.	TRBV11-2	TGTGCCAGCAGCTTAGACTTGCGGGGGACCCAGTACTTC	CASSLDLRGTQYF
.	TRBJ2-7	few	TRBV18	TGTGCCAGCTCACCGCCAGGGAATGCCTACGAGCAGTACTTC	CASSPPGNAYEQYF
TRBD2	TRBJ2-1	.	TRBV13	TGTGCCAGCAGCCCAACCTCTTTCCGGGAGGTCTCCTACAATGAGCAGTTCTTC	CASSPTSFREVSYNEQFF
TRBD2	TRBJ2-3	few	TRBV18	TGTGCCAGCTCACCACCGTCGATAGCGGGAGGTACAGATACGCAGTATTTT	CASSPPSIAGGTDTQYF
.	TRBJ2-7	.	TRBV5-1	TGCGCCAGCAGCTTGGGTCCGGTTTCCTACGAGCAGTACTTC	CASSLGPVSYEQYF
TRBD2	TRBJ2-3	many	TRBV14	TGTGCCAGCAGCCCATATTCCGGGAGGAATACGCAGTATTTT	CASSPYSGRNTQYF